This T cell receptor beta chain was captured by sequencing in a study of cytotoxic CD8 clonotypes in ibrutinib-treated CLL. Here immunoSEQ multiplex PCR was the method, and the copy in TCRdb shows in-frame clones only, minus some. Altogether 45,000 or so clones are present, around 60% being singletons, with the ten largest covering 25% to 30%. About this clone itself: Its antigen is as yet unknown.

Study-level results: Timing of sampling differed between sustained-remission and progressing patients.

The V end lost 3 bases, the J end lost 1 base, and 6 bases lay between the germline ends. The length of the CDR3 is 14 residues. CDR1 is LNHDA and CDR2 is SQIVND in the germline V gene (reference sequence). The sample here was PBMCs, taken after 24 months of ibrutinib treatment. This chain connects TRBV19 to TRBJ2-2; D call uncertain. The TCR originated in a human donor with chronic lymphocytic leukemia. The CDR3 region has the DNA TGTGCCAGTAGTATTGCAGGGAACACCGGGGAGCTGTTTTTT. Amino acids: CASSIAGNTGELFF.